This TCR beta chain was identified in a study of OX40 agonist ivuxolimab in advanced cancers. Whole-study results and caveats: Normalized T-cell clonal expansion was also low in a subset of nonresponders.

The CDR3 contains 15 residues. Germline V CDR1 and CDR2: WNHNN, SYGVQD (reference sequence). Trimming took 2 bases from V and 3 from J; bases not matched to a gene: 4. A remark on this clone: What it binds is not known.

Generated by immunoSEQ multiplex PCR, the TCRdb table keeps only in-frame clones and is missing some. The sample records approximately 84,000 clones, 70% to 90% being singletons. Material: CD4+ or CD8+ T cells sorted from blood, obtained in a trial of the OX40 agonist ivuxolimab. The rearrangement links TRBV10-1 to TRBJ1-1, with TRBD1 identical over 9 bases. This TCR came from an adult with an advanced solid tumor such as melanoma, head and neck, liver or kidney cancer. Here the CDR3 reads CASSEGTGSHTEAFF. DNA for the CDR3: TGCGCCAGCAGTGAGGGGACAGGGAGTCACACTGAAGCTTTCTTT.